Below, 15 T cell receptor beta chains from the same sample are listed, as sequenced in a study of blood T cell repertoires in COVID-19. Measured with immunoSEQ multiplex PCR; TCRdb has only the in-frame clones, and not every one. The top ten clones hold around 3.1% of a sample with approximately 200,000 clones, about 80% of them seen once. The source material was peripheral blood. Every receptor here comes from a woman in her thirties who had recovered from COVID-19.

The chain combines TRBV29-1 with TRBJ2-3; 10 bases are shared with TRBD2. CDR1 SQVTM and CDR2 ANQGSEA come from the germline V gene. This CDR3 comprises 15 residues. V lost 6 bases, J lost 5 bases, and 11 bases stayed unmatched. CDR3 amino acids: CSVKQAGGPGDTQYF. For the CDR3, the DNA is TGCAGCGTGAAGCAAGCGGGAGGGCCAGGAGATACGCAGTATTTT.

There are a few counts of this clone. The chain employs TRBV6-5 and TRBJ1-1, with no clear D. V was clipped by 2 bases and J by 4 bases, with 11 bases between them. This CDR3 spans 14 amino acids. From germline, CDR1 is MNHEY and CDR2 SVGAGI. The CDR3 coding sequence is TGTGCCAGCAGTTACATTGCGGGAGGCACTGAAGCTTTCTTT. Translation gives CASSYIAGGTEAFF.

This chain connects TRBV10-1 to TRBJ2-5; TRBD2 matches at 14 bases. Germline V gene lookup returns CDR1 WNHNN and CDR2 SYGVQD (reference sequence). The CDR3 runs to 15 residues. V trimming: 4 bases; J trimming: 4 bases; junction bases outside the gene matches: 2. Written as DNA, the CDR3 is TGCGCCAGCAGTGCCGGGACTAGCGGGAGAGAGACCCAGTACTTC. Translation gives CASSAGTSGRETQYF.

This chain links TRBV19 with TRBJ1-2; D might be TRBD1 (6 bases). The V and J ends lost 5 bases and 2 bases respectively, with 12 bases between them. Germline values: CDR1 LNHDA, CDR2 SQIVND (reference sequence). The CDR3 runs to 14 residues. The CDR3 DNA is TGTGCCAGTAGTCCCGGGACAATAAACTATGGCTACACCTTC. It yields the protein CASSPGTINYGYTF.

This rearrangement joins TRBV30 to TRBJ2-1, with 10 positions matching TRBD2. CDR1 is GTSNPN, CDR2 SVGIG, per germline (reference sequence). The CDR3 runs to 15 residues. Losses at the gene ends were 5 bases for V and 2 bases for J; bases not matched to a gene: 6. CDR3 sequence reads: CAWAGLAETYNEQFF. In DNA, the CDR3 is TGTGCCTGGGCTGGACTAGCGGAAACCTACAATGAGCAGTTCTTC.

V is TRBV28 and J is TRBJ1-6; TRBD1 might be the D (5 bases). Per the germline V gene, CDR1 is MDHEN and CDR2 is SYDVKM. The CDR3 runs to 13 residues. V was pared by 7 bases and J by 9 bases, with 13 bases between. DNA for the CDR3: TGTGCCAGCAAGCCGCAGGGTGGTTCACCCCTCCACTTT. It encodes CASKPQGGSPLHF.

The genes are TRBV6-5 and TRBJ1-1, with TRBD1 identical over 11 bases. CDR3 size: 13 residues. The V gene end was trimmed by 8 bases and the J gene end by 6 bases; junction bases not matched to a gene: 5. Germline V gene data show CDR1 as MNHEY and CDR2 as SVGAGI. The CDR3 sequence: CASWTGGGSEAFF. The CDR3 DNA reads as TGTGCCAGCTGGACAGGGGGCGGGTCTGAAGCTTTCTTT.

This clone has a handful of counts. This chain uses TRBV28 with TRBJ2-5; 7 bases agree with TRBD1. The trim removed 4 bases at V and 1 base at J, leaving 6 bases unmatched. This CDR3 spans 15 amino acids. Germline assignment: CDR1 MDHEN and CDR2 SYDVKM. The CDR3 DNA reads TGTGCCAGCAGTTCTCCGACAGGGCCCCAAGAGACCCAGTACTTC. Protein product: CASSSPTGPQETQYF.

The CDR3: CASSGGWGDTEAFF. CDR3 nucleotide sequence: TGCGCCAGCTCAGGAGGTTGGGGGGACACTGAAGCTTTCTTT. The chain combines TRBV5-1 with TRBJ1-1, with D possibly TRBD1 on 5 matching bases. In germline, CDR1 is SGHRS, CDR2 YFSETQ. CDR3 length equals 14 residues. V was shortened by 7 bases and J by 3 bases, with 16 bases between the two germline ends.

The chain links TRBV5-5 to TRBJ2-1; TRBD1 matches 8 bases. V was clipped by 4 bases and J by 6 bases; unmatched bases: 9. Germline CDR1 reads SGHKS; CDR2 reads YYEKEE (reference sequence). The CDR3 contains 15 residues. In nucleotides, the CDR3 is TGTGCCAGCAGCCCGGGAGCAGGGGGCCTCAATGAGCAGTTCTTC. This gives the protein CASSPGAGGLNEQFF.

The gene calls are TRBV12-5 and TRBJ2-3; 7 bases agree with TRBD2. The CDR3 covers 16 residues. CDR1 LGHNT and CDR2 FRNRAP come from the germline V gene. The J segment lost 3 bases and the V segment lost 4 bases, leaving 10 bases of the junction unmatched. The chain's CDR3 is CASGSHLYGRTDTQYF. The CDR3, as DNA: TGTGCTAGTGGTTCTCACCTTTACGGGAGGACAGATACGCAGTATTTT.

The chain uses TRBV19 and TRBJ2-2, with 7 bases that match TRBD1. The CDR3 has 16 amino acids. The ends lost 9 bases at V and 6 bases at J; junction bases unmatched: 16. Germline V lookup: CDR1 LNHDA, CDR2 SQIVND (reference sequence). CDR3: CASLNLRDSLSGELFF. As DNA, the CDR3 is TGTGCCAGCCTCAATCTCCGGGACAGTTTATCCGGGGAGCTGTTTTTT.

This chain uses TRBV27 with TRBJ2-7; 13 bases are shared with TRBD2. The CDR3 sequence is 16 residues long. The V segment lost 2 bases and the J segment 6 bases; nucleotides outside the gene matches: 7. Looked up from germline, CDR1 is MNHEY and CDR2 is SMNVEV (reference sequence). CDR3 in amino acids: CASSLVGTSGICEQYF. For the CDR3, the DNA is TGTGCCAGCAGTTTAGTAGGGACTAGCGGGATATGCGAGCAGTACTTC.

This chain links TRBV28 with TRBJ2-7; 7 positions match TRBD2. The J segment lost 2 bases and the V segment lost 3 bases, leaving 4 bases of the junction unmatched. The CDR3 runs 14 residues. Germline CDR1 MDHEN, CDR2 SYDVKM. CDR3 sequence: CASSFGLGTYEQYF. CDR3 in DNA: TGTGCCAGCAGTTTCGGACTAGGAACCTACGAGCAGTACTTC.

The rearrangement joins TRBV6-5 to TRBJ2-1, with D tentatively TRBD2 (6 bases). The CDR3 sequence is 15 residues long. Trimming removed 7 bases at V and 9 bases at J, with 22 bases between. The germline gives CDR1 MNHEY, CDR2 SVGAGI. The CDR3 sequence: CASIGLLAARTEQFF. In DNA form, the CDR3 reads TGTGCCAGCATCGGGTTATTAGCGGCCAGGACTGAGCAGTTCTTC.